These 27 T cell receptor beta chains came from one sample sequenced in a study of blood T cell repertoires in COVID-19. TCRdb's copy holds only in-frame clones and misses some; the assay was immunoSEQ multiplex PCR. The sample records under 450,000 clones, roughly 87% being singletons. The material sequenced was PBMCs or T cells enriched from blood (not recorded which). Source of these receptors: a woman aged 50 to 60 who had recovered from COVID-19.

This rearrangement joins TRBV27 to TRBJ2-1, with D maybe TRBD1 (6 bases). This CDR3 is built from 14 residues. V lost 7 bases and J lost 3, with 13 bases in between. The germline gives CDR1 MNHEY, CDR2 SMNVEV (reference sequence). The CDR3 DNA follows: TGTGCCAGCACCACAGGGCCTAGCTACAATGAGCAGTTCTTC. This translates into CASTTGPSYNEQFF.

The V and J genes are TRBV18 and TRBJ1-1; TRBD1 matches 9 bases. Germline CDR1 is KGHSH and CDR2 is LQKENI. The V and J ends lost 4 bases and 1 base, in that order; junction bases with no gene match: 7. The CDR3 loop spans 16 amino acids. The CDR3 nucleotides are TGTGCCAGCTCACGGGATAAGGGACAGGGGAACACTGAAGCTTTCTTT. It specifies CASSRDKGQGNTEAFF. The full variable domain, its missing parts supplied by reference TRBV18 and TRBJ1-1, is NAGVMQNPRHLVRRRGQEARLRCSPMKGHSHVYWYRQLPEEGLKFMVYLQKENIIDESGMPKERFSAEFPKEGPSILRIQQVVRGDSAAYFCASSRDKGQGNTEAFFGQGTRLTVV.

This chain uses TRBV11-3 with TRBJ1-6, with 7 bases fitting TRBD1. CDR1 and CDR2 (germline): SGHNT, YENEEA. This CDR3 comprises 16 residues. J gave up 6 bases and V 0 bases, and 5 bases lay outside the gene matches. CDR3 bases: TGTGCCAGCAGCTTAGATCGAGGGGGCACTAATTCACCCCTCCACTTT. It specifies CASSLDRGGTNSPLHF.

This rearrangement joins TRBV3-1 (or the pseudogene TRBV3-2) to TRBJ1-1, with 8 bases that match TRBD1. Per the germline V gene, CDR1 is LGHDT and CDR2 is YNNKEL (reference sequence). The CDR3 covers 13 residues. The V segment lost 4 bases and the J segment 3 bases; nucleotides outside the gene matches: 1. This CDR3 is CASSRDRYTEAFF. The CDR3 DNA is TGTGCCAGCAGCCGGGACAGGTACACTGAAGCTTTCTTT.

J is TRBJ1-2 and V is TRBV5-4; TRBD1 matches at 7 bases. Per germline, CDR1 SGHNT and CDR2 YYREEE (reference sequence). The CDR3 has 15 amino acids. The V gene end was trimmed by 4 bases and the J gene end by 6 bases; junction bases not matched to a gene: 12. The CDR3 region has the DNA TGTGCCAGCAGCCCAGCGGGAGGGGGCGCGGATGGCTACACCTTC. Protein: CASSPAGGGADGYTF.

The rearrangement links TRBV10-1 to TRBJ2-3; weak D call: TRBD2 (6 bases). V lost 1 base to trimming and J lost 6 bases, with 14 bases between them. The CDR3 extends over 15 amino acids. Germline V gives CDR1 WNHNN, CDR2 SYGVQD (reference sequence). In nucleotides, the CDR3 is TGCGCCAGCAGTGAGTGGTTCCGGGGGTGGGATACGCAGTATTTT. This sequence encodes CASSEWFRGWDTQYF.

The CDR3 region has the DNA TGTGCCAGCAGTTGGGACAGTCGCCGAGGGGCTTTCTTT. As protein: CASSWDSRRGAFF. V and J are TRBV12-3 or TRBV12-4 and TRBJ1-1; 7 positions match TRBD1. With V trimmed by 4 bases and J by 11 bases, 10 bases remained unmatched. The CDR3 is 13 residues long.

The CDR3, as DNA: TGTGCCTGGGGCCAAAAGGCTGTCGGGGGCTACACCTTC. Its translation: CAWGQKAVGGYTF. The chain uses TRBV30 and TRBJ1-2; D gene unclear. The CDR3 runs to 13 residues. From germline, CDR1 is GTSNPN and CDR2 SVGIG (reference sequence). Trimming took 5 bases from V and 8 from J, leaving 18 bases between them. Together with reference TRBV30 and TRBJ1-2, the CDR3 gives the full variable domain: SQTIHQWPATLVQPVGSPLSLECTVEGTSNPNLYWYRQAAGRGLQLLFYSVGIGQISSEVPQNLSASRPQDRQFILSSKKLLLSDSGFYLCAWGQKAVGGYTFGSGTRLTVV.

This chain uses TRBV29-1 with TRBJ2-3; D may be TRBD1 (6 bases). This CDR3 contains 14 residues. Trimming left V 1 base short and J 5 bases short, with 13 bases between. Germline CDR1 SQVTM, CDR2 ANQGSEA. The CDR3 sequence is CSVEGRLQGDTQYF. The CDR3 coding sequence is TGCAGCGTTGAAGGGAGGCTACAGGGAGATACGCAGTATTTT.

The CDR3 DNA follows: TGTGCCAGCGGCCCCCAAGCCCTACTTCCCTACAATGAGCAGTTCTTC. Translating it yields CASGPQALLPYNEQFF. This chain uses TRBV4-2 with TRBJ2-1; unclear D gene. Germline values: CDR1 LGHNA, CDR2 YNFKEQ. The CDR3 runs 16 residues. Between the trimmed V and J ends, which lost 8 bases and 2 bases, there was a span of 19 bases.

The chain is built from TRBV7-9 and TRBJ1-1; D uncertain. The CDR3 is 10 amino acids. Trimming took 3 bases from V and 8 from J, leaving 4 bases between them. Per germline, CDR1 SEHNR and CDR2 FQNEAQ (reference sequence). The CDR3 spells CASSFLEAFF. CDR3 bases: TGTGCCAGCAGCTTTCTAGAAGCTTTCTTT.

This clone was recorded only once. The V and J genes are TRBV7-8 and TRBJ2-2, with 8 positions matching TRBD2. The CDR3 is 16 residues long. V lost 8 bases and J lost 0; bases outside the gene matches: 8. CDR1 SGHVS and CDR2 FQNEAQ come from the germline V gene. The CDR3 loop reads CASYQRGGANTGELFF. In DNA form, the CDR3 reads TGTGCCAGCTACCAACGGGGGGGAGCGAACACCGGGGAGCTGTTTTTT.

CDR3 nucleotides: TGTGCCAGCAGTTTTGGACTAGCGGGAGGAGAAAACATTCAGTACTTC. This encodes CASSFGLAGGENIQYF. This chain connects TRBV6-2 or TRBV6-3 to TRBJ2-4; 14 bases align to TRBD2. V lost 4 bases, J lost 5 bases, and 4 bases stayed unmatched. The germline gives CDR1 MNHEY, CDR2 SVGEGT. The CDR3 is 16 residues long.

CDR3 in amino acids: CASSNSPTRGEQFF. CDR3 coding DNA: TGTGCCAGCAGCAATAGTCCCACCCGGGGGGAGCAGTTCTTC. The V call is TRBV5-8, the J call TRBJ2-1; D possibly corresponds to TRBD2 (6 bases). V lost 4 bases and J lost 10, with 18 bases in between. This CDR3 comprises 14 residues. Germline CDR1 and CDR2: SGHTS and YDEGEE. The entire variable domain, with the rest obtained from reference TRBV5-8 and TRBJ2-1, is as follows: EAGVTQSPTHLIKTRGQQATLRCSPISGHTSVYWYQQALGLGLQFLLWYDEGEERNRGNFPPRFSGRQFPNYSSELNVNALELEDSALYLCASSNSPTRGEQFFGPGTRLTVL.

The gene calls are TRBV12-3 or TRBV12-4 and TRBJ1-2, with 7 positions matching TRBD1. J lost 2 bases, V lost 5 bases, and 2 bases had no gene match. CDR3 size: 13 residues. CDR3 sequence (DNA): TGTGCCAGCAGTCGACAGGGAAACTATGGCTACACCTTC. This encodes CASSRQGNYGYTF.

The chain employs TRBV10-2 and TRBJ2-3; 8 bases match TRBD2. The CDR3 has 14 amino acids. Germline V gives CDR1 WSHSY, CDR2 SAAADI. V was clipped by 7 bases and J by 3 bases; unmatched bases: 6. The CDR3, as DNA: TGCGCCAGCAAGTCAGCGGGAGTTACAGATACGCAGTATTTT. This gives the protein CASKSAGVTDTQYF.

The genes are TRBV11-2 and TRBJ2-1, with TRBD2 identical over 8 bases. The germline CDR1 and CDR2 sequences are SGHAT and FQNNGV. The CDR3 consists of 16 residues. V shed 6 bases and J 4 bases; nucleotides not matched to a gene: 11. The CDR3 region is CASSYLSGGAYNEQFF. The CDR3 DNA reads as TGTGCCAGCAGTTACCTCTCGGGAGGGGCGTACAATGAGCAGTTCTTC.

CDR3 sequence (DNA): TGTGCCTGGAGCACCCACGGGGGGGCGCGAGAGACCCAGTACTTC. This translates into CAWSTHGGARETQYF. The rearrangement links TRBV30 to TRBJ2-5, with 8 positions matching TRBD2. The germline V gene encodes CDR1 GTSNPN and CDR2 SVGIG (reference sequence). J gave up 4 bases and V 3 bases, and 10 bases lay outside the gene matches. The CDR3 runs to 15 residues.

This clone was found a few times. This sequence joins TRBV14 and TRBJ1-3; D gene ambiguous. V lost 6 bases to trimming and J lost 0 bases, with 12 bases between them. CDR3 length: 15 residues. Germline assignment: CDR1 SGHDN and CDR2 FVKESK. The CDR3 DNA reads TGTGCCAGCAGAGAGGGATGGCCCTCTGGAAACACCATATATTTT. It specifies CASREGWPSGNTIYF. The full variable domain, its missing parts supplied by reference TRBV14 and TRBJ1-3, is EAGVTQFPSHSVIEKGQTVTLRCDPISGHDNLYWYRRVMGKEIKFLLHFVKESKQDESGMPNNRFLAERTGGTYSTLKVQPAELEDSGVYFCASREGWPSGNTIYFGEGSWLTVV.

This chain connects TRBV7-2 to TRBJ2-1; 10 bases fit TRBD2. CDR1 is SGHTA, CDR2 FQGNSA, per germline. CDR3 size: 17 residues. J was trimmed by 7 bases and V by 0 bases; bases with no gene match: 9. The CDR3 region has the DNA TGTGCCAGCAGCTTAGCTTGGTCGGCTAGCGGGAGTAATGAGCAGTTCTTC. This translates into CASSLAWSASGSNEQFF.

This clone was recorded a few times. The same CDR3 also results from other DNA sequences found in this sample. The chain couples TRBV7-6 to TRBJ1-3; weak D call: TRBD1 (5 bases). This CDR3 comprises 16 residues. Trimming took off 0 bases at V and 0 bases at J, with 9 bases between the two ends. CDR1 and CDR2 from the germline V gene are SGHVS and FNYEAQ. Written as DNA, the CDR3 is TGTGCCAGCAGCTTAGCGGGCGGGGGCTCTGGAAACACCATATATTTT. This translates into CASSLAGGGSGNTIYF.

The chain joins TRBV10-3 to TRBJ1-5, with 7 bases matching TRBD1. CDR1 is ENHRY and CDR2 is SYGVKD in the germline V gene. Trimming cost V 6 bases and J 2 bases; bases outside gene matches: 4. The CDR3 covers 14 residues. The CDR3 DNA is TGTGCCATCAGGGGGACAGCCGGCAATCAGCCCCAGCATTTT. Protein sequence: CAIRGTAGNQPQHF.

The rearrangement uses TRBV20-1 and TRBJ2-1; unclear D gene. There are 15 residues in the CDR3. CDR1 DFQATT and CDR2 SNEGSKA come from the germline V gene (reference sequence). Trimming cost V 3 bases and J 6 bases, with 18 bases left between them. Here the CDR3 DNA reads TGCAGTGCTAGTTCGGCCCGAAGGCGGTTCAATGAGCAGTTCTTC. Encoded protein: CSASSARRRFNEQFF.

V is TRBV30 and J is TRBJ1-1, with D possibly being TRBD1 (6 bases). V shed 3 bases and J shed 1 base, with 12 bases lying between them. The CDR3 is 14 residues long. The germline V gene has CDR1 GTSNPN and CDR2 SVGIG (reference sequence). Here the CDR3 reads CAWRGAKGNTEAFF. The CDR3 region has the DNA TGTGCCTGGAGGGGGGCTAAGGGGAACACTGAAGCTTTCTTT.

The chain is built from TRBV6-5 and TRBJ2-7; TRBD1 might be the D (7 bases). CDR3 length: 14 amino acids. V was cut by 5 bases and J by 4 bases, with 15 bases left in between. Germline loops: CDR1 MNHEY, CDR2 SVGAGI. The CDR3 reads CASSQGGQSYEQYF. The CDR3 nucleotides are TGTGCCAGCAGTCAGGGGGGACAGTCATACGAGCAGTACTTC.

In the case of this clone: Other DNA sequences within the sample encode an identical CDR3. The chain uses TRBV12-3 or TRBV12-4 and TRBJ1-2; 8 bases map to TRBD1. V lost 6 bases to trimming and J lost 8 bases; unmatched junction nucleotides: 5. The CDR3 consists of 12 residues. CDR3 coding DNA: TGTGCCAGCAGCCGGACAGGGTACGGCTACACCTTC. It yields the protein CASSRTGYGYTF.

Turning to this clone: The same CDR3 is also encoded by other DNA sequences in this sample. The V and J genes are TRBV18 and TRBJ2-2, with 7 bases identical to TRBD1. Germline loops: CDR1 KGHSH, CDR2 LQKENI. V dropped 3 bases and J dropped 1; count of bases not matched to a gene: 2. The CDR3 extends over 15 amino acids. The CDR3 nucleotides read TGTGCCAGCTCACCTAGGACAGGGAACACCGGGGAGCTGTTTTTT. This codes for CASSPRTGNTGELFF.